These 24 T cell receptor beta chains were sequenced from one sample in a study of early T cells in non-severe SARS-CoV-2 infection (dated by TCRdb to 2020 to 2022). Libraries came from 5' RACE. Sequenced using a NextSeq 500. TCRdb reanalyzed the raw reads on its own, using fastp at Q25 for trimming and MiXCR for clone calling, and kept in-frame beta chains. CDR3 protein duplicates are merged, each entry listing the most common genes and DNA. Counted in this sample were tens of thousands of distinct CDR3 sequences; less than 9.5% of them appeared once. The ten largest clonotypes hold around 3.7% of the sample. The source was whole blood, collected at baseline. The receptors were gathered from an adult who was a healthcare worker with PCR-confirmed SARS-CoV-2 infection or an uninfected control (not recorded which).

Ten or more counts support this clonotype. The chain joins TRBV24-1 to TRBJ1-5; the D is unclear. V dropped 1 base and J dropped 0 bases, with 18 bases sitting between them. CDR3 length equals 19 residues. Germline CDR1 and CDR2: KGHDR and SFDVKD. CDR3 DNA: TGTGCCACCAGTGATTTATGTTGTAAGGACGGTAATAGCAATCAGCCCCAGCATTTT. It codes for CATSDLCCKDGNSNQPQHF.

This clonotype was seen more than once but under ten times. V usage is TRBV29-1 and J usage is TRBJ2-3, with no clear D. Germline-derived CDR1 and CDR2 are SQVTM and ANQGSEA. Between the trimmed V and J ends, which lost 4 bases and 4 bases, there was a span of 12 bases. This CDR3 has 13 amino acids. The CDR3 here is CSVGGRLADTQYF. Written as DNA, the CDR3 is TGCAGCGTTGGTGGCAGATTGGCAGATACGCAGTATTTT.

This clonotype was observed at least ten times. The J gene is TRBJ2-4, the V gene TRBV7-9; D gene ambiguous. The germline V gene encodes CDR1 SEHNR and CDR2 FQNEAQ (reference sequence). V lost 5 bases and J lost 8, with 10 bases in between. The CDR3 runs 12 residues. The CDR3 loop is CASSIRADIQYF. The CDR3 nucleotides read TGTGCCAGCAGCATACGGGCCGACATTCAGTACTTC.

The table lists this clonotype with many counts. V usage is TRBV19 and J usage is TRBJ2-2; 7 bases are a match to TRBD2. V was pared by 8 bases and J by 4 bases, with 10 bases of the junction left unmatched. The germline CDR1 and CDR2 sequences are LNHDA and SQIVND (reference sequence). The CDR3 extends over 15 amino acids. The CDR3 DNA reads as TGTGCCAGTGTGGAACTAGCGAGTTTCACCGGGGAGCTGTTTTTT. Amino acids: CASVELASFTGELFF.

The V call is TRBV11-2, the J call TRBJ2-5; 9 nucleotides line up with TRBD2. The CDR3 is 18 residues long. Germline assignment: CDR1 SGHAT and CDR2 FQNNGV. V lost 1 base to trimming and J lost 7 bases; unmatched junction nucleotides: 16. CDR3 bases: TGTGCCAGCAGCTTAGGATTTCTAGCGGGGTCAACACAGGGGACCCAGTACTTC. As protein: CASSLGFLAGSTQGTQYF.

The J gene is TRBJ1-2, the V gene TRBV14; the D is unclear. V was pared by 3 bases and J by 7 bases, with 6 bases between. Looked up from germline, CDR1 is SGHDN and CDR2 is FVKESK. CDR3 length: 11 residues. CDR3 sequence reads: CASSHQSGYTF. The DNA of the CDR3 is TGTGCCAGCAGCCATCAGAGTGGCTACACCTTC.

This clonotype was found a few times. The chain combines TRBV2 with TRBJ2-2; the D gene is possibly TRBD2 (6 bases). V was shortened by 7 bases and J by 1 base, with 13 bases between the two germline ends. Per germline, CDR1 SNHLY and CDR2 FYNNEI. The CDR3 consists of 15 residues. CDR3 nucleotide sequence: TGTGCCAGCATGAGGGGCGGGGAGAACACCGGGGAGCTGTTTTTT. Its translation is CASMRGGENTGELFF.

The chain joins TRBV11-3 to TRBJ2-5; D is unresolved. With 5 bases removed from V and 2 bases from J, the gap between germline ends came to 15 bases. In germline, CDR1 is SGHNT, CDR2 YENEEA. CDR3 size: 15 residues. The CDR3 bases are TGTGCCAGCAGCACTCATAGGACCCGACAAGAGACCCAGTACTTC. Translation: CASSTHRTRQETQYF.

This clonotype showed up many times. The V and J genes are TRBV7-3 and TRBJ1-1; D is perhaps TRBD1 (5 bases). CDR1 and CDR2 from the germline V gene are SGHTA and FQGTGA. V lost 4 bases, J lost 4 bases, and 13 bases lay in between. This CDR3 spans 14 amino acids. The CDR3 sequence is CASSSPPRVTEAFF. The CDR3 nucleotides read TGTGCCAGCAGCTCACCACCCAGGGTCACTGAAGCTTTCTTT.

This clonotype was found a few times. The chain has TRBV7-8 and TRBJ2-1, with 7 bases lining up with TRBD2. J was trimmed by 4 bases and V by 8 bases; bases with no gene match: 8. From germline, CDR1 is SGHVS and CDR2 FQNEAQ. CDR3 length: 14 residues. The CDR3, as DNA: TGTGCCAGCCGGGAGAGCGGGGCGTACAATGAGCAGTTCTTC. It codes for CASRESGAYNEQFF.

The V call is TRBV18, the J call TRBJ2-7, with 12 nucleotides matching TRBD1. The J segment lost 5 bases and the V segment lost 1 base, leaving 3 bases of the junction unmatched. The CDR3 covers 15 residues. CDR1 and CDR2 from the germline V gene are KGHSH and LQKENI. The CDR3 nucleotides are TGTGCCAGCTCACCACTGGGACAGGGGGCCCACGAGCAGTACTTC. Translated, it gives CASSPLGQGAHEQYF.

The chain uses TRBV7-8 and TRBJ1-5; D gene uncertain. Trimming removed 2 bases at V and 9 bases at J, with 8 bases between. Germline V gene lookup returns CDR1 SGHVS and CDR2 FQNEAQ. This CDR3 spans 12 amino acids. The CDR3 protein is CASSLYGRPQHF. In DNA form, the CDR3 reads TGTGCCAGCAGCTTATATGGCCGGCCCCAGCATTTT.

The V gene is TRBV30, the J gene TRBJ1-4; perhaps TRBD1 as D (5 bases). Germline CDR1 and CDR2: GTSNPN and SVGIG (reference sequence). The CDR3 length is 13 residues. Trimming removed 1 base from V and 8 bases from J, with 11 bases in between. CDR3 DNA: TGTGCCTGGAGTGACCAGGGTTGGGAAAAACTGTTTTTT. Translating it yields CAWSDQGWEKLFF.

The chain couples TRBV5-1 to TRBJ2-3, with TRBD1 identical over 8 bases. CDR3 length: 15 residues. Trimming took 0 bases from V and 5 from J; bases not matched to a gene: 5. Per germline, CDR1 SGHRS and CDR2 YFSETQ. The CDR3 DNA sequence: TGCGCCAGCAGCTTGGGCCAGGGGGCTGTAGATACGCAGTATTTT. Protein product: CASSLGQGAVDTQYF.

This clonotype showed up just a few times. The chain recombines TRBV19 with TRBJ2-7; 11 bases agree with TRBD1. Germline assignment: CDR1 LNHDA and CDR2 SQIVND (reference sequence). V was pared by 8 bases and J by 6 bases, with 9 bases of the junction left unmatched. The CDR3 is 14 amino acids. CDR3 bases: TGTGCCAGTTCACCTTCCGGGACAGGGGGCGAGCAGTACTTC. This gives the protein CASSPSGTGGEQYF.

In its sample, this clonotype was seen once. The chain combines TRBV21-1 with TRBJ1-1; the table's D call, TRBD1, has no DNA check behind it. TRBV21-1 is tagged as a pseudogene. The CDR3 runs 16 residues. CDR3 in amino acids: CASSKKGGQAQWEAFF. CDR3 DNA: TGTGCTAGCAGCAAAAAAGGAGGACAGGCCCAATGGGAAGCTTTCTTT.

The V gene is TRBV2, the J gene TRBJ2-7; 11 bases map to TRBD1. Trimming cost V 2 bases and J 4 bases; bases outside gene matches: 4. This CDR3 spans 15 amino acids. CDR1 SNHLY and CDR2 FYNNEI come from the germline V gene. CDR3 sequence: CASSEYRDRGYEQYF. As DNA, the CDR3 is TGTGCCAGCAGTGAATATCGGGACAGGGGGTACGAGCAGTACTTC.

The V call is TRBV4-2, the J call TRBJ2-2; 11 bases are a match to TRBD2. This CDR3 spans 17 amino acids. The germline V gene encodes CDR1 LGHNA and CDR2 YNFKEQ. Germline trimming cut 0 bases from V and 4 bases from J; bases unmatched to any gene: 4. The CDR3 reads CASSQDQGLAGTGELFF. The CDR3, as DNA: TGTGCCAGCAGCCAAGATCAAGGACTAGCGGGCACCGGGGAGCTGTTTTTT.

The chain joins TRBV4-1 to TRBJ2-2; 12 bases match TRBD1. The CDR3 length is 15 residues. Germline values: CDR1 MGHRA, CDR2 YSYEKL. With 3 bases clipped from V and 9 bases from J, the junction kept 5 bases outside the gene matches. The chain's CDR3 is CASSHPGQGARELFF. In nucleotides, the CDR3 is TGCGCCAGCAGCCACCCGGGACAGGGGGCGCGGGAGCTGTTTTTT.

CDR3 region: CASSFRQETQYF. CDR3 DNA: TGCGCCAGCAGCTTTAGACAAGAGACCCAGTACTTC. The rearrangement joins TRBV5-1 to TRBJ2-5, with D unresolved. CDR3 length equals 12 residues. Trimming left V 2 bases short and J 2 bases short, with 4 bases between. Germline loops: CDR1 SGHRS, CDR2 YFSETQ.

V usage is TRBV27 and J usage is TRBJ1-4, with 9 bases fitting TRBD1. The CDR3 totals 15 residues. Germline CDR1 is MNHEY and CDR2 is SMNVEV (reference sequence). J lost 8 bases, V lost 6 bases, and 10 bases had no gene match. The chain's CDR3 is CASRAPQGAGEKLFF. In DNA form, the CDR3 reads TGTGCCAGCAGGGCGCCACAGGGGGCAGGGGAAAAACTGTTTTTT.

The V call is TRBV18, the J call TRBJ2-5; D might be TRBD2 (6 bases). CDR1 and CDR2 from the germline V gene are KGHSH and LQKENI. The CDR3 covers 11 residues. V was clipped by 6 bases and J by 11 bases, with 13 bases between them. The CDR3 protein is CASSTGTPQYF. The CDR3, as DNA: TGTGCCAGCTCGACCGGGACTCCACAGTACTTC.

Many counts were recorded for this clonotype. The J gene is TRBJ1-4, the V gene TRBV12-3 or TRBV12-4, with TRBD1 identical over 9 bases. V was pared by 3 bases and J by 7 bases, with 3 bases of the junction left unmatched. CDR3 length: 14 residues. The CDR3 nucleotides read TGTGCCAGCAGTTTCGGGACAGGGTCTGAAAAACTGTTTTTT. It specifies CASSFGTGSEKLFF.

A few counts support this clonotype. This sequence joins TRBV5-1 and TRBJ2-3, with D possibly called TRBD1 or TRBD2 (5 bases each). Germline assignment: CDR1 SGHRS and CDR2 YFSETQ. The V gene lost 9 bases and the J gene lost 2 bases, with 16 bases spanning the gap. The CDR3 is 14 amino acids. The CDR3 spells CATREGRLTDTQYF. The CDR3 DNA reads as TGCGCCACCCGTGAGGGGCGCCTCACAGATACGCAGTATTTT.